Each of the 6 T cell receptor beta chains below was sequenced from the same sample in a study of blood T cell repertoires in COVID-19. Profiling relied on immunoSEQ multiplex PCR, and the TCRdb table lists in-frame clones only, not all of them. The sample shows over 200,000 clones, approximately 85% of them seen only once. Sequencing was performed on peripheral blood. Every receptor here comes from a human donor in a cohort sampled during active COVID-19.

J is TRBJ1-2 and V is TRBV4-3; 7 bases match TRBD1. CDR3 length equals 13 residues. The germline gives CDR1 LGHNA, CDR2 YSLEER. V shed 4 bases, J shed 8 bases, and the junction held 7 bases outside the gene matches. The DNA for the CDR3 is TGCGCCAGCAGCCCCGAGGGGGCCCGGGGCTACACCTTC. It translates to CASSPEGARGYTF.

In this sample, this clone turned up a few times. The V and J genes are TRBV27 and TRBJ1-5; unclear D gene. Germline V gene data show CDR1 as MNHEY and CDR2 as SMNVEV (reference sequence). V lost 3 bases, J lost 3 bases, and 12 bases lay in between. The CDR3 has 15 amino acids. This chain's CDR3 is CASSLSPGFNQPQHF. CDR3 coding DNA: TGTGCCAGCAGTTTGTCCCCGGGATTCAATCAGCCCCAGCATTTT.

This chain joins TRBV19 and TRBJ1-4; the D gene is possibly TRBD1 (5 bases). Between the trimmed V and J ends, which lost 7 bases and 10 bases, there was a span of 16 bases. The CDR3 runs 13 residues. CDR1 and CDR2 from the germline V gene are LNHDA and SQIVND (reference sequence). CDR3 nucleotides: TGTGCCAGTACCCATCGGGACTTGAGAAAACTGTTTTTT. This encodes CASTHRDLRKLFF.

This clone turned up a few times. The chain couples TRBV24-1 to TRBJ1-2; TRBD1 agrees at 11 bases. Germline V CDR1 and CDR2: KGHDR, SFDVKD. The CDR3 sequence is 16 residues long. With V trimmed by 2 bases and J by 2 bases, 3 bases remained unmatched. The CDR3, as DNA: TGTGCCACCAGTGATTCTGGGACAGGGGGGAACTATGGCTACACCTTC. It codes for CATSDSGTGGNYGYTF.

V gene TRBV19 combines with J gene TRBJ2-5, with 11 bases lining up with TRBD2. Germline V gene data show CDR1 as LNHDA and CDR2 as SQIVND (reference sequence). The CDR3 sequence is 15 residues long. Trimming at V came to 5 bases and at J to 2 bases, leaving 4 bases not matched to a gene. CDR3 nucleotides: TGTGCCAGTAGTCAGACTAGCGGGGCTCAAGAGACCCAGTACTTC. Protein product: CASSQTSGAQETQYF. The full variable domain, rest sourced from reference TRBV19 and TRBJ2-5, is DGGITQSPKYLFRKEGQNVTLSCEQNLNHDAMYWYRQDPGQGLRLIYYSQIVNDFQKGDIAEGYSVSREKKESFPLTVTSAQKNPTAFYLCASSQTSGAQETQYFGPGTRLLVL.

This chain uses TRBV7-2 with TRBJ2-7; 10 positions agree with TRBD2. CDR1 is SGHTA, CDR2 FQGNSA, per germline. V gave up 3 bases and J gave up 4 bases; unmatched junction bases: 9. This CDR3 contains 16 residues. The CDR3 DNA reads TGTGCCAGCAGCTTGGCTAGCGGGAGCGGCGTGTACGAGCAGTACTTC. This codes for CASSLASGSGVYEQYF.